What follows describes a single T cell receptor beta chain. What it binds is unknown. V lost 6 bases to trimming and J lost 4 bases, with 16 bases between them. The CDR3 covers 15 residues. Germline V gives CDR1 SNHLY, CDR2 FYNNEI. This entry belongs to a study of human T cells and chemical hapten exposure. As for the study in general: The use of 2% DPC on about 2 cm by about 2 cm of upper inner arm skin constituted sensitization. Patients got weekly scalp diphenylcyclopropenone doses over the roughly 24-week study.

Library construction involved attaching unique molecular identifiers to individual cDNA molecules, which allowed quantitative, reproducible TCR counting. One entry per CDR3 protein, called by TCRdb with MiXCR from the RACE reads. Counted here are a few hundred thousand distinct CDR3 sequences, under 6.5% occurring once; the ten biggest clones make up roughly 5.4%. Study-level findings and limits: Once DPC sensitization occurred, TCRs above 1 in 1000 frequency showed no change.

The time point denotes: patch test 2, 6 weeks after DPC sensitization. Treatment indicated: therapeutic diphenylcyclopropenone sensitization with weekly scalp DPC. This receptor was taken from a woman aged 18-30 years with alopecia areata. Some clones in this sample may be carry-over from other donors' samples. Sample: whole blood, taken in connection with sensitization to the hapten diphenylcyclopropenone (DPC). The gene calls are TRBV2 and TRBJ1-3, with D possibly TRBD1 on 6 matching bases. The chain's CDR3 is CASRTDTGLGNTIYF. The CDR3 DNA reads as TGTGCCAGCAGGACGGATACAGGGTTGGGAAACACCATATATTTT.